Listed below are T cell receptor beta chains from one sample, sequenced in a study of blood T cells in healthy people across ages. TCRdb fed the 5' RACE reads into MiXCR, producing one record per CDR3 protein. Of over 1,500,000 distinct CDR3 sequences listed, 49% are singletons. Input material: blood. The receptor source for this set is a woman in her thirties or forties in good health. CDR3s include the opening cysteine and the closing phenylalanine or tryptophan. A D gene is named only where the DNA matches it firmly. For some rows the clone size is stated as once, few or many, or as a class when expanded; others skip it.

d_call | j_call | v_call | clone_size | cdr3_aa | cdr3_nt
TRBD2 | TRBJ2-3 | TRBV18 | few | CASSPRLSGGPDTQYF | TGTGCCAGCTCACCCCGACTAAGCGGGGGCCCAGATACGCAGTATTTT
- | TRBJ2-1 | TRBV7-3 | - | CASSSNTATYNEQFF | TGTGCCAGCAGCTCGAACACGGCAACCTACAATGAGCAGTTCTTC
- | TRBJ2-1 | TRBV29-1 | few | CSVEANRAKSSYNEQFF | TGCAGCGTTGAAGCTAACAGAGCAAAAAGCTCCTACAATGAGCAGTTCTTC
- | TRBJ2-6 | TRBV29-1 | many | CSVETAGANVLTF | TGCAGCGTTGAAACAGCTGGGGCCAACGTCCTGACTTTC
- | TRBJ2-1 | TRBV12-3/TRBV12-4 | - | CASRLRDPGYNEQFF | TGTGCCAGCAGACTCCGGGACCCGGGGTACAATGAGCAGTTCTTC
TRBD1 | TRBJ2-7 | TRBV20-1 | - | CSASKQGARYEQYF | TGCAGTGCTAGTAAACAGGGGGCTAGGTACGAGCAGTACTTC
- | TRBJ2-7 | TRBV3-1 | few | CASSQVGAHSYEQYF | TGTGCCAGCAGCCAAGTGGGGGCCCACTCCTACGAGCAGTACTTC
- | TRBJ1-6 | TRBV7-2 | few | CASSLEAAYNSPLHF | TGTGCCAGCAGCTTAGAGGCAGCCTATAATTCACCCCTCCACTTT
TRBD2 | TRBJ2-1 | TRBV7-6 | - | CASSLVGGGGANEQFF | TGTGCCAGCAGCTTAGTGGGAGGCGGGGGGGCTAATGAGCAGTTCTTC
- | TRBJ1-1 | TRBV6-2/TRBV6-3 | - | CASSFGIGEAFF | TGTGCCAGCAGTTTTGGTATTGGTGAAGCTTTCTTT
- | TRBJ2-7 | TRBV24-1 | - | CATSDFLRRQRSYEQYF | TGTGCCACCAGTGATTTCCTCCGCAGACAGAGAAGTTACGAGCAGTACTTC
TRBD2 | TRBJ2-3 | TRBV12-3/TRBV12-4 | - | CASTPSGGDTDTQYF | TGTGCCAGCACCCCTAGCGGGGGAGACACAGATACGCAGTATTTT
- | TRBJ2-3 | TRBV19 | - | CASSKGPKDTQYF | TGTGCCAGTAGTAAGGGCCCTAAAGATACGCAGTATTTT
TRBD2 | TRBJ2-3 | TRBV12-3/TRBV12-4 | few | CASSPQRGVADTQYF | TGTGCCAGCAGCCCCCAACGGGGGGTTGCTGATACGCAGTATTTT
- | TRBJ2-3 | TRBV25-1 | - | CDSSWSETSDTQYF | TGTGACAGCAGCTGGTCCGAAACGTCAGATACGCAGTATTTT
- | TRBJ2-5 | TRBV18 | few | CASSPHPGLETQYF | TGTGCCAGCTCGCCGCATCCAGGCTTAGAGACCCAGTACTTC
- | TRBJ1-1 | TRBV6-5 | - | CASSYSSGFTEAFF | TGTGCCAGCAGTTACTCGAGTGGGTTCACTGAAGCTTTCTTT
- | TRBJ2-1 | TRBV9 | - | CASSFSGTLGNEQFF | TGTGCCAGCAGCTTTTCCGGGACGTTGGGCAATGAGCAGTTCTTC
- | TRBJ2-7 | TRBV6-6 | few | CASSYSELLEQYF | TGTGCCAGCAGTTACTCCGAGCTCCTCGAGCAGTACTTC
- | TRBJ1-2 | TRBV10-3 | few | CAIASENGYGYTF | TGTGCCATCGCCTCGGAAAATGGCTATGGCTACACCTTC
TRBD2 | TRBJ2-1 | TRBV7-2 | - | CASSFKPGLASSYNEQFF | TGTGCCAGCAGCTTCAAACCGGGACTAGCAAGCTCCTACAATGAGCAGTTCTTC
- | TRBJ2-1 | TRBV4-3 | - | CASSRRNLGNNEQFF | TGCGCCAGCAGCAGACGTAACCTGGGTAACAATGAGCAGTTCTTC
TRBD2 | TRBJ2-3 | TRBV2 | - | CASSEPIPNRLAATTDTQYF | TGTGCCAGCAGTGAACCTATTCCTAACCGACTAGCGGCCACCACAGATACGCAGTATTTT
TRBD1 | TRBJ2-1 | TRBV5-1 | few | CASSLGQGPIADEQFF | TGCGCCAGCAGCTTGGGACAGGGGCCGATCGCGGATGAGCAGTTCTTC